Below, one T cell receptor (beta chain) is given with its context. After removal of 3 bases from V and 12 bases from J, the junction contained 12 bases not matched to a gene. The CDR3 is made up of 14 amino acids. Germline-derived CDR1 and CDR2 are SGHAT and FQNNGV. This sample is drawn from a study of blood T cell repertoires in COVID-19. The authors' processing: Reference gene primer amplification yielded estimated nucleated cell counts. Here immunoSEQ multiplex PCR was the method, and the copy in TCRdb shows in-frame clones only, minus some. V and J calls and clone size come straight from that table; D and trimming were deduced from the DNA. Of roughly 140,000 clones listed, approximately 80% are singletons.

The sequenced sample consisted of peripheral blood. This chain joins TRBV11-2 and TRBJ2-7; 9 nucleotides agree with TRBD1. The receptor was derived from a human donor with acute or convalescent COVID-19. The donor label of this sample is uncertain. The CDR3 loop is CASSFWDRAPFRYF. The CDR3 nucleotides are TGTGCCAGCAGCTTTTGGGACAGGGCCCCTTTTCGGTACTTC.